This T cell receptor beta chain was found in a study of identical twins. Template switching created a universal primer site, and the cDNA included unique molecular identifiers. TCRdb analysed the 5' RACE reads with MiXCR anew, one entry per CDR3 protein. The sample gives around 650,000 distinct CDR3 sequences, less than 9% of which show up once; 1.6% is in the top ten. Among all donors, each was a healthy Caucasian. Study-wide points: Cord blood beta clonotypes present at high abundance carried fewer insertions; no such pattern appeared in memory repertoires. The conclusions drew on cross-sectional statistical analysis instead of tracking the same donors.

In germline, CDR1 is SGHVS, CDR2 FNYEAQ. The CDR3 consists of 15 residues. Between the trimmed V and J ends, which lost 1 base and 5 bases, there was a span of 15 bases. This clonotype was counted a few times. Its matching antigen is unknown. This same sample was also part of a study on yellow fever vaccine responses in identical twins.

The specimen sequenced was PBMCs. This receptor was obtained from a woman aged 18-29 years in good health. This chain links TRBV7-6 with TRBJ2-7; D remains ambiguous. CDR3 in DNA: TGTGCCAGCAGCTTAGTGGCAGCGTTGTCCCACGAGCAGTACTTC. Residues: CASSLVAALSHEQYF. The full variable domain, rest sourced from reference TRBV7-6 and TRBJ2-7, is GAGVSQSPRYKVTKRGQDVALRCDPISGHVSLYWYRQALGQGPEFLTYFNYEAQQDKSGLPNDRFSAERPEGSISTLTIQRTEQRDSAMYRCASSLVAALSHEQYFGPGTRLTVT.